What follows describes a single TCR beta chain. Its matching antigen is unknown. This CDR3 region has 11 residues. Trimming stripped 0 bases from V and 6 bases from J, with 2 bases between. Looked up from germline, CDR1 is KGHDR and CDR2 is SFDVKD. CDR3 and TCR beta VDJ profiling relied on a genomic DNA template. One entry per CDR3 protein results from TCRdb running MiXCR on the reads. The repertoire holds about 210,000 distinct CDR3 sequences, with around 60% as singletons. The data stem from a study of CD8+CD57+ T cells in acquired aplastic anemia. Study-wide background: DNA per sorted CD4+ or CD8+ sample ranged about 0.17 to 27.4 ug, averaging around 3.2 ug. Study observations and caveats: Sharing between patients and controls was observed for twenty-nine CD8+ CDR3 sequences.

Sequencing input: sorted CD4+, CD8+, or CD8+CD57+ T cells (not recorded which) from PBMCs. The genes are TRBV24-1 and TRBJ2-7; D is unclear. The clonotype originates from a human donor in good health. This chain's CDR3 is CATSDLREQYF. The CDR3 DNA sequence: TGTGCCACCAGTGATTTGCGCGAGCAGTACTTC.